The sample holds many counts of the clone carrying this T cell receptor beta chain. Its antigen is unidentified. TCRdb used MiXCR to reprocess the reads, holding one entry per CDR3 protein. The table has 250,000 to 300,000 distinct CDR3 sequences, roughly 10% seen once. This CDR3 is 11 amino acids long. CDR1 and CDR2 (germline): SGHTA, FQGNSA. V lost 7 bases to trimming and J lost 2 bases, with 5 bases between them. The data were obtained in a study of T cell repertoires in cytomegalovirus infection. Study-wide background: Through public TCR beta signatures, both CMV infection and matching HLA type were indicated. The study's findings and limits: Frequencies of public TCR beta families were cumulated, and this identified carriers of CMV plus the relevant HLA.

The source material was PBMCs. This clonotype was obtained from a human donor in good health (CMV status not recorded). Some clones in this sample may be carry-over from other donors' samples. The chain couples TRBV7-2 to TRBJ2-5; unclear D gene. CDR3 bases: TGTGCCAGCACCATACAAGAGACCCAGTACTTC. It is translated as CASTIQETQYF.